These 22 T cell receptor beta chains were sequenced from one sample in a study of blood T cell repertoires in COVID-19 (dated by TCRdb to the early 2020s). Library preparation employed the immunoSEQ multiplex PCR assay. TCRdb carries this immuneACCESS record with in-frame sequences only. Its versions omit some clonotypes, under half of them owing to an unresolved V gene in the studies checked, with the rest unexplained. The sample table lists over 55,000 clones, around 92% of them with a count of one. The leading ten clones occupy approximately 2.5% of the sample. Source material: peripheral blood. The receptor source for this set is a man in his fifties or sixties with acute or convalescent COVID-19.

This chain links TRBV6-1 with TRBJ2-7; D gene ambiguous. CDR1 and CDR2 (germline): MNHNS, SASEGT. The CDR3 covers 15 residues. V was clipped by 2 bases and J by 2 bases, with 13 bases between them. The CDR3, as DNA: TGTGCCAGCAGTGAAACAACCGGAGTCCCCTACGAGCAGTACTTC. Amino acid sequence: CASSETTGVPYEQYF.

The rearrangement joins TRBV4-2 to TRBJ1-1, with D possibly TRBD1 on 5 matching bases. Germline CDR1 reads LGHNA; CDR2 reads YNFKEQ. This CDR3 has 13 amino acids. V lost 4 bases and J 11 bases, leaving 17 bases between the germline ends. CDR3 DNA sequence: TGTGCCAGCAGCCCTCAGGGTGCTAAGGGTGCTTTCTTT. As protein: CASSPQGAKGAFF.

This sequence joins TRBV3-1 (or the pseudogene TRBV3-2) and TRBJ2-2; D uncertain. V lost 0 bases to trimming and J lost 4 bases, with 3 bases between them. CDR3 size: 13 residues. Germline V gene lookup returns CDR1 LGHDT and CDR2 YNNKEL (reference sequence). As DNA, the CDR3 is TGTGCCAGCAGCCAAGATAGCACCGGGGAGCTGTTTTTT. Amino acid sequence: CASSQDSTGELFF.

This chain joins TRBV18 and TRBJ1-4; tentative D call: TRBD1 (6 bases). Trimming removed 5 bases at V and 5 bases at J, with 12 bases between. There are 14 residues in the CDR3. The germline V gene encodes CDR1 KGHSH and CDR2 LQKENI. The CDR3 nucleotides read TGTGCCAGCTCAGCCGGGACACCGAATGAAAAACTGTTTTTT. This encodes CASSAGTPNEKLFF. Full variable domain (missing parts from reference TRBV18 and TRBJ1-4): NAGVMQNPRHLVRRRGQEARLRCSPMKGHSHVYWYRQLPEEGLKFMVYLQKENIIDESGMPKERFSAEFPKEGPSILRIQQVVRGDSAAYFCASSAGTPNEKLFFGSGTQLSVL.

The V and J genes are TRBV6-5 and TRBJ2-3, with D unresolved. This CDR3 is built from 13 residues. Trimming took 0 bases from V and 5 from J, leaving 6 bases between them. Germline V lookup: CDR1 MNHEY, CDR2 SVGAGI. CDR3 bases: TGTGCCAGCAGTTACTCTTCGGGAGATACGCAGTATTTT. Translating it yields CASSYSSGDTQYF.

The chain recombines TRBV4-3 with TRBJ2-1, with 7 bases matching TRBD2. This CDR3 is built from 16 residues. The ends lost 3 bases at V and 4 bases at J; junction bases unmatched: 9. Germline CDR1 reads LGHNA; CDR2 reads YSLEER. In DNA, the CDR3 is TGCGCCAGCAGCCAGGAGGGCCTAGCGGAGTACAATGAGCAGTTCTTC. Residues: CASSQEGLAEYNEQFF.

Only one count was recorded for this clone. This chain links TRBV15 with TRBJ2-1, with TRBD2 identical over 9 bases. The germline V gene has CDR1 LNHNV and CDR2 YYDKDF (reference sequence). The J segment lost 7 bases and the V segment lost 3 bases, leaving 10 bases of the junction unmatched. This CDR3 region has 16 residues. The CDR3 nucleotides are TGTGCCACCAGCAGGTCCGATGGACTAGCGCGGAATGAGCAGTTCTTC. Translated: CATSRSDGLARNEQFF.

This clone was counted only a few times. The genes are TRBV7-9 and TRBJ2-3, with 14 bases matching TRBD2. With V trimmed by 5 bases and J by 5 bases, 6 bases remained unmatched. This CDR3 region has 16 residues. Per germline, CDR1 SEHNR and CDR2 FQNEAQ (reference sequence). The CDR3 nucleotides read TGTGCCAGCAGCGGGGGACTAGCGGGAGACCGAGATACGCAGTATTTT. It specifies CASSGGLAGDRDTQYF.

V is TRBV2 and J is TRBJ1-6; TRBD1 aligns across 8 bases. CDR1 and CDR2 from the germline V gene are SNHLY and FYNNEI. With V trimmed by 2 bases and J by 7 bases, 4 bases remained unmatched. The CDR3 runs to 15 residues. As DNA, the CDR3 is TGTGCCAGCAGTGAATTGACAGGGGAAAATTCACCCCTCCACTTT. Its protein is CASSELTGENSPLHF.

The rearrangement joins TRBV6-5 to TRBJ2-7, with D possibly matching TRBD2 (5 bases). Germline loops: CDR1 MNHEY, CDR2 SVGAGI. The CDR3 totals 14 residues. V was pared by 5 bases and J by 2 bases, with 13 bases between. The CDR3 here is CASSKMTKTYEQYF. CDR3 coding DNA: TGTGCCAGCAGTAAGATGACTAAAACCTACGAGCAGTACTTC.

The rearrangement links TRBV12-3 or TRBV12-4 to TRBJ2-1; D remains unclear. The CDR3 totals 12 residues. V was trimmed by 1 base and J by 9 bases, leaving 7 bases between them. This chain's CDR3 is CASSLDGFEQFF. DNA for the CDR3: TGTGCCAGCAGTTTAGACGGGTTTGAGCAGTTCTTC.

The chain couples TRBV28 to TRBJ1-2; D gene unclear. CDR3 length: 11 amino acids. V lost 4 bases and J 5 bases, leaving 5 bases between the germline ends. CDR1 is MDHEN, CDR2 SYDVKM, per germline. CDR3 sequence (DNA): TGTGCCAGCAGTTCCTCGTATGGCTACACCTTC. It codes for CASSSSYGYTF.

The chain has TRBV6-5 and TRBJ1-6; 8 bases map to TRBD1. The CDR3 has 14 residues. From germline, CDR1 is MNHEY and CDR2 SVGAGI. The V gene end was trimmed by 7 bases and the J gene end by 5 bases; junction bases not matched to a gene: 4. CDR3 in amino acids: CASIRGQDNSPLHF. The DNA of the CDR3 is TGTGCCAGCATCAGGGGGCAGGATAATTCACCCCTCCACTTT.

V and J are TRBV5-5 and TRBJ2-1, with TRBD2 identical over 8 bases. CDR1 and CDR2 (germline): SGHKS, YYEKEE (reference sequence). The CDR3 spans 18 residues. V was clipped by 1 base and J by 4 bases; unmatched bases: 13. The CDR3 nucleotides are TGTGCCAGCAGCTTGAAGCGGGAGACCACCCAGGGGTACAATGAGCAGTTCTTC. Translated: CASSLKRETTQGYNEQFF.

This clone appeared once. The V and J genes are TRBV7-3 and TRBJ2-3; 9 nucleotides align to TRBD2. This CDR3 region has 18 residues. Losses at the gene ends were 1 base for V and 4 bases for J; bases not matched to a gene: 12. Germline V gene data show CDR1 as SGHTA and CDR2 as FQGTGA. Here the CDR3 DNA reads TGTGCCAGCAGCTTAATTGGGCCAACTAGCGGGTACCCAGATACGCAGTATTTT. This translates into CASSLIGPTSGYPDTQYF.

The chain recombines TRBV7-8 with TRBJ1-3; tentatively, D is TRBD1 (5 bases). Germline CDR1 and CDR2: SGHVS and FQNEAQ. Trimming left V 5 bases short and J 3 bases short, with 17 bases between. This CDR3 has 16 residues. Here the CDR3 DNA reads TGTGCCAGCAGCGGGATCAGGGCTTTCAGTGGAAACACCATATATTTT. Translation: CASSGIRAFSGNTIYF.

The chain uses TRBV9 and TRBJ2-7; D may be TRBD1 (6 bases). V lost 0 bases to trimming and J lost 7 bases, with 17 bases between them. CDR1 is SGDLS, CDR2 YYNGEE, per germline. CDR3 length: 15 amino acids. The CDR3 loop is CASSVDRDFLREQYF. DNA for the CDR3: TGTGCCAGCAGCGTAGACAGGGATTTTCTCAGGGAGCAGTACTTC.

The chain links TRBV5-1 to TRBJ2-7, with D tentatively TRBD2 (6 bases). V dropped 4 bases and J dropped 7 bases, with 18 bases sitting between them. The CDR3 is 14 residues long. Germline V gene sequence: CDR1 SGHRS, CDR2 YFSETQ. CDR3 bases: TGCGCCAGCAGCCCCGGGACTCCACCGGGAGAGCAGTACTTC. Its protein product is CASSPGTPPGEQYF.

The chain employs TRBV7-9 and TRBJ2-7; D is unclear. Per the germline V gene, CDR1 is SEHNR and CDR2 is FQNEAQ (reference sequence). V lost 0 bases to trimming and J lost 4 bases, with 7 bases between them. The CDR3 sequence is 13 residues long. CDR3 residues: CASSLAPLYEQYF. The DNA for the CDR3 is TGTGCCAGCAGCTTAGCCCCCCTGTACGAGCAGTACTTC.

The CDR3 region is CASSLASAGADTQYF. The CDR3 DNA reads as TGCGCCAGCAGCTTGGCATCTGCGGGAGCAGATACGCAGTATTTT. The genes are TRBV5-1 and TRBJ2-3, with 7 nucleotides matching TRBD2. Trimming took 0 bases from V and 4 from J; bases not matched to a gene: 5. Per germline, CDR1 SGHRS and CDR2 YFSETQ. This CDR3 region has 15 residues.

This chain connects TRBV9 to TRBJ2-7; 7 bases fit TRBD1. The CDR3 is 15 residues long. V was clipped by 4 bases and J by 7 bases; unmatched bases: 14. The germline V gene encodes CDR1 SGDLS and CDR2 YYNGEE. The CDR3 region is CASSPDPSTGREQYF. The CDR3 DNA follows: TGTGCCAGCAGCCCAGACCCCTCGACAGGGAGAGAGCAGTACTTC.

V gene TRBV5-1 combines with J gene TRBJ2-1, with a weak D call TRBD2 (5 bases). Germline-derived CDR1 and CDR2 are SGHRS and YFSETQ. With 6 bases removed from V and 2 bases from J, the gap between germline ends came to 12 bases. The CDR3 contains 14 residues. The chain's CDR3 is CASNSGGPYNEQFF. In DNA form, the CDR3 reads TGCGCCAGCAACTCCGGCGGGCCCTACAATGAGCAGTTCTTC. Drawing the rest from reference TRBV5-1 and TRBJ2-1, the complete variable domain is KAGVTQTPRYLIKTRGQQVTLSCSPISGHRSVSWYQQTPGQGLQFLFEYFSETQRNKGNFPGRFSGRQFSNSRSEMNVSTLELGDSALYLCASNSGGPYNEQFFGPGTRLTVL.